This is a list of T cell receptor beta chains from one sample in a study of cytomegalovirus exposure and HLA in healthy donors. Clones were sequenced by immunoSEQ multiplex PCR, and TCRdb holds only the in-frame ones, with some missing. The data contain around 190,000 clones, around 77% of them singletons. The sample comprised PBMCs. The origin of the receptors is a woman in her 30s in good health and CMV-seronegative. Each CDR3 is given with its conserved first and last residue. D genes are given only for firm matches. Rows may omit the clone size; those that give it use once, few, many or a size class.

D gene,J gene,clone size,V gene,CDR3 protein,CDR3 DNA
TRBD1,TRBJ1-2,-,TRBV5-1,CASSSTGYYGYTF,TGCGCCAGCAGCTCGACAGGGTACTATGGCTACACCTTC
TRBD1,TRBJ1-1,-,TRBV27,CASRIGGRANTEAFF,TGTGCCAGCAGGATAGGGGGCCGGGCCAACACTGAAGCTTTCTTT
-,TRBJ2-5,-,TRBV7-3,CASSSTGTSQETQYF,TGTGCCAGCAGCTCTACCGGGACATCCCAGGAGACCCAGTACTTC
-,TRBJ1-3,-,TRBV30,CAWAVGNTIYF,TGTGCCTGGGCGGTTGGAAACACCATATATTTT
TRBD1,TRBJ2-7,-,TRBV15,CATSSDRGRSYEQYF,TGTGCCACCAGCAGCGACAGGGGACGGTCCTACGAGCAGTACTTC
TRBD2,TRBJ2-7,-,TRBV6-1,CASNSRGGREQYF,TGTGCCAGTAACTCCCGGGGGGGGCGCGAGCAGTACTTC
-,TRBJ2-7,-,TRBV2,CASSSRVPYEQYF,TGTGCCAGCAGTTCCCGGGTCCCCTACGAGCAGTACTTC
-,TRBJ1-1,-,TRBV5-8,CASSLYSEAFF,TGTGCCAGCAGCTTGTACAGCGAAGCTTTCTTT
TRBD2,TRBJ2-1,-,TRBV28,CASSPFKGLAVAEQFF,TGTGCCAGCAGCCCGTTCAAGGGACTAGCCGTGGCGGAGCAGTTCTTC
-,TRBJ2-4,once,TRBV18,CASSLSLGHQNIQYF,TGTGCCAGCTCCCTATCGCTCGGACACCAAAACATTCAGTACTTC
TRBD1,TRBJ2-3,-,TRBV5-4,CASSLVGGEGTDTQYF,TGTGCCAGCAGCTTGGTAGGGGGCGAGGGTACAGATACGCAGTATTTT
TRBD2,TRBJ2-7,-,TRBV11-2,CASSLERGLAGTEQYF,TGTGCCAGCAGCTTAGAGAGGGGACTAGCGGGGACCGAGCAGTACTTC
TRBD1,TRBJ1-1,-,TRBV5-5,CASSLGGQKVEAFF,TGTGCCAGCAGCTTAGGGGGACAGAAGGTTGAAGCTTTCTTT
-,TRBJ1-6,few,TRBV19,CASSRETGAEPPNSPLHF,TGTGCCAGTAGTAGGGAGACAGGAGCAGAACCTCCAAATTCACCCCTCCACTTT
-,TRBJ2-3,-,TRBV6-4,CATPPHDTQYF,TGTGCCACCCCCCCACACGATACGCAGTATTTT
TRBD1,TRBJ1-2,-,TRBV19,CASSIIYIGQANYGYTF,TGTGCCAGTAGTATAATCTATATCGGACAGGCAAACTATGGCTACACCTTC
TRBD1,TRBJ2-7,once,TRBV5-1,CASSLGTGLYEQYF,TGCGCCAGCAGCTTGGGGACAGGGCTCTACGAGCAGTACTTC
-,TRBJ2-5,-,TRBV7-9,CASSTHGTQYF,TGTGCCAGCAGCACTCACGGGACCCAGTACTTC
TRBD1,TRBJ1-1,-,TRBV29-1,CSVEDRRTGLTEAFF,TGCAGCGTTGAAGATCGGCGGACAGGGCTTACTGAAGCTTTCTTT
TRBD2,TRBJ2-7,-,TRBV28,CASSSGTSPYEQYF,TGTGCCAGCAGTTCCGGGACTAGCCCCTACGAGCAGTACTTC
TRBD2,TRBJ2-1,-,TRBV7-8,CASSPSGGIYNEQFF,TGTGCCAGCAGCCCGAGCGGGGGGATCTACAATGAGCAGTTCTTC
TRBD1,TRBJ1-1,-,TRBV15,CATSKGGTGREAFF,TGTGCCACCAGCAAAGGGGGGACAGGGAGGGAAGCTTTCTTT
-,TRBJ1-1,once,TRBV6-5,CASSESWETEAFF,TGTGCCAGCAGTGAGAGCTGGGAGACTGAAGCTTTCTTT
TRBD1,TRBJ1-4,-,TRBV6-1,CATRRTGGLEKLFF,TGTGCCACTCGGAGGACAGGGGGCCTTGAAAAACTGTTTTTT
TRBD1,TRBJ2-4,-,TRBV4-1,CASSRRQGEAKNIQYF,TGCGCCAGCAGTCGAAGACAGGGAGAGGCCAAAAACATTCAGTACTTC
TRBD1,TRBJ1-2,-,TRBV13,CASSTRGDRNYGYTF,TGTGCCAGCAGCACCCGAGGGGACAGAAACTATGGCTACACCTTC
TRBD2,TRBJ2-2,-,TRBV11-2,CASSLEGGRATGELFF,TGTGCCAGCAGCTTAGAAGGCGGGAGGGCTACCGGGGAGCTGTTTTTT
-,TRBJ2-5,-,TRBV5-1,CASSRTRQETQYF,TGCGCCAGCAGCCGGACAAGACAAGAGACCCAGTACTTC
-,TRBJ2-7,-,TRBV6-1,CASARGYYEQYF,TGTGCCAGCGCTAGGGGGTACTACGAGCAGTACTTC
-,TRBJ2-3,-,TRBV7-8,CASSLAGDTDTQYF,TGTGCCAGCAGCTTAGCAGGAGACACAGATACGCAGTATTTT
-,TRBJ2-1,-,TRBV29-1,CSVEAKTAYNEQFF,TGCAGCGTTGAAGCCAAGACAGCTTACAATGAGCAGTTCTTC
TRBD1,TRBJ2-2,-,TRBV4-1,CASSGPQGAAGELFF,TGCGCCAGCAGCGGCCCTCAGGGGGCTGCCGGGGAGCTGTTTTTT
TRBD1,TRBJ1-2,-,TRBV4-1,CASTTSTGLNGYTF,TGCGCCAGCACCACCTCGACAGGGCTAAATGGCTACACCTTC
-,TRBJ2-7,-,TRBV15,CATSMRETGRPYEQYF,TGTGCCACCAGCATGAGAGAGACAGGGAGGCCCTACGAGCAGTACTTC
-,TRBJ1-3,-,TRBV5-1,CASSLAYSGNTIYF,TGCGCCAGCAGCTTGGCTTACTCTGGAAACACCATATATTTT
-,TRBJ2-1,-,TRBV6-5,CASSYSTWGPYNEQFF,TGTGCCAGCAGTTACTCTACATGGGGCCCCTACAATGAGCAGTTCTTC
-,TRBJ2-7,-,TRBV28,CASSEDQYHEQYF,TGTGCCAGCAGTGAGGATCAATACCACGAGCAGTACTTC
-,TRBJ1-2,few,TRBV5-1,CASSPTGDYGYTF,TGCGCCAGCAGCCCCACAGGTGACTATGGCTACACCTTC
-,TRBJ1-3,-,TRBV29-1,CSVGLSHGPGNTIYF,TGCAGCGTTGGCCTCTCACATGGGCCTGGAAACACCATATATTTT
-,TRBJ1-2,-,TRBV7-9,CASSLEGRGYGYTF,TGTGCCAGCAGCTTAGAGGGCAGGGGCTATGGCTACACCTTC
-,TRBJ2-2,few,TRBV4-2,CASSPDSNTGELFF,TGTGCCAGCAGCCCGGACTCTAACACCGGGGAGCTGTTTTTT
-,TRBJ2-2,once,TRBV10-3,CAVSTTGYGTGELFF,TGTGCCGTCAGTACTACAGGGTATGGGACCGGGGAGCTGTTTTTT